Listed below are T cell receptor beta chains from one sample, sequenced in a study of tumor-infiltrating lymphocytes in primary liver carcinoma. TCRdb re-derived calls from the multiplex PCR reads in MiXCR, one entry per CDR3 protein. The sample contains roughly 78,000 distinct CDR3 sequences, over 55% of which appear only once. Sequencing was done on a sample of liver tumor tissue from sampling region 4. The source of these receptors is a woman aged 55-70 years with primary liver carcinoma and hepatitis B virus infection. Each CDR3 is given with its conserved first and last residue. Fields, in order: V gene, J gene, clone size, CDR3 length, D gene, CDR3 DNA, CDR3 protein. D genes are given only for firm matches. Rows give clone size only sometimes, using once, few, many, or a class for an expanded clone.

TRBV28	TRBJ2-7	NA	15	TRBD1	TGTGCCAGCAGTTCCCATGGACAGGTACGGTACGAGCAGTGCTTC	CASSSHGQVRYEQCF
TRBV5-1	TRBJ1-2	many	13	NA	TGCGCCAGCAGCTCCGGACAGCTCTATGGCTACACCTTC	CASSSGQLYGYTF
TRBV5-1	TRBJ2-7	NA	15	TRBD2	TGCGCCAGCAGCACCTTAGTGGGAGGGCCTAACGAGCGGTACTTC	CASSTLVGGPNERYF
TRBV12-3/TRBV12-4	TRBJ1-2	once	15	TRBD1	TGTGCCAGCTGTTTAGGAACAGGGGCTAGCTATGGTTACACCTTC	CASCLGTGASYGYTF
TRBV11-1	TRBJ2-3	NA	14	NA	TGTGCCAGCAGCTTAAGGCGACGTGCAGGAGAGTCTCTCTTT	CASSLRRRAGESLF
TRBV6-5	TRBJ1-1	NA	14	NA	TGTGCCAGCAGTTACGTTGTTTCCCAGGGTAAAGTTTTCTTT	CASSYVVSQGKVFF
TRBV7-6	TRBJ2-1	NA	16	NA	TGTGCCAGCAGCCCGTTAGTCCAAAGCTCCTACAATGAGCAGTTCTTC	CASSPLVQSSYNEQFF
TRBV11-2	TRBJ2-1	NA	15	NA	TGTGCCAGCAGTGCCAGGACGGTGCACTACAGTGAGCAGTTCTTC	CASSARTVHYSEQFF
TRBV7-9	TRBJ2-7	NA	12	NA	TGTGCCAGCAGATCAGCGGGCGTCGAAGAGTACTTC	CASRSAGVEEYF
TRBV6-6	TRBJ2-1	NA	16	TRBD2	TGTGTCAGCAGGCTTGGGACTAGCGGGAACTACAATGAGCAGCTCTTC	CVSRLGTSGNYNEQLF
TRBV10-3	TRBJ2-3	NA	14	NA	TGTGCCATCAGTGATTGGGGGCGAGAGCAGCCCCAGTATTTT	CAISDWGREQPQYF
TRBV4-2	TRBJ2-7	NA	14	NA	TGTATCAGCAGCCGATCTAGCGACTCCTACGAGCAGTACTTC	CISSRSSDSYEQYF
TRBV12-3/TRBV12-4	TRBJ1-1	NA	17	TRBD1	TGTGCCAGCAGTGTAACACCGGGACAGGGTAGCGGCACTGAAGCTTTCTTT	CASSVTPGQGSGTEAFF
TRBV27	TRBJ2-7	once	14	NA	TGTCCCAGCAGTTTCAGCAGGGGTCTGAGCGAGCAGTACTTC	CPSSFSRGLSEQYF
TRBV5-4	TRBJ2-3	NA	15	NA	TGTGCCAGCAGCTGGAGGAGAGGTAACAAAGATACGCAGTATTTT	CASSWRRGNKDTQYF
TRBV6-6	TRBJ1-3	once	12	NA	TGTGCCAGCAGATCCTCTGGAAGCACCTTATATTTT	CASRSSGSTLYF
TRBV2	TRBJ1-1	NA	15	NA	TGTGCCAGCAGTGAAATGGGCAGGAGTAAAACTGAAGCTTTCTTT	CASSEMGRSKTEAFF
TRBV11-2	TRBJ1-2	NA	16	NA	TGTGTCAGCAGCCCCAGGACACCGGAGGGGTTCTATGGCTACACCTTC	CVSSPRTPEGFYGYTF
TRBV7-2	TRBJ2-1	NA	15	TRBD2	TGTACCAGCAGCTTAATGACTAGCGGTCTCAATGAGCAATTCTTC	CTSSLMTSGLNEQFF
TRBV10-3	TRBJ2-1	NA	13	TRBD2	TGTGCCATGGGACTAGCGGAAGCCAACGAGCAATTCTTC	CAMGLAEANEQFF
TRBV18	TRBJ1-1	NA	13	NA	TGTGCCAGTTCTTTACAGGGAACCGGGACGGCTTCCTTT	CASSLQGTGTASF
TRBV6-5	TRBJ2-5	once	13	NA	TGTGCCAGTGGCACCACGGTGGGGGAGACCCAGTATTTC	CASGTTVGETQYF
TRBV5-1	TRBJ2-3	NA	15	NA	NA	CASSFVGRGADTEYF
TRBV2	TRBJ2-3	many	13	NA	TGTGCCAGCAGGAGGGCCCCCCCAGATACGCAGTATTTT	CASRRAPPDTQYF
TRBV11-2	TRBJ1-2	NA	15	NA	TGTGCCAGCAGCTTAACAAAACAGGGAGATGGTGGATACACGTTC	CASSLTKQGDGGYTF
TRBV29-1	TRBJ2-2	NA	13	NA	TGCAATGTCACGTGGCACTCGGGCGGGGAGCTGTTTTTT	CNVTWHSGGELFF
TRBV11-2	TRBJ2-3	NA	17	NA	TGTGCCAGCAGCTTAGGGGGGCCAACGTACACGTCAGATACGCAATATTTT	CASSLGGPTYTSDTQYF
TRBV6-6	TRBJ1-5	NA	14	TRBD1	TGTGCCAACAGTTACGACAGGGCGAACCAGCCCCAGCATTTT	CANSYDRANQPQHF
TRBV11-2	TRBJ2-2	NA	15	TRBD2	TGTGCCAGCAGCTTAGGGCTAGCGGGACCCGTGGAGTTGTTTTTC	CASSLGLAGPVELFF
TRBV29-1	TRBJ2-7	NA	14	TRBD2	TGCAGCGTTGTAGGCGGGAGGAGAGACGACGAGCAGTACTTC	CSVVGGRRDDEQYF
TRBV11-3	TRBJ2-1	NA	17	NA	TGTGCCAGCAGCTTAGATTTCTTCCTAGGTATTTACAATGAGCAGTTCTTC	CASSLDFFLGIYNEQFF
TRBV12-3/TRBV12-4	TRBJ1-2	NA	13	NA	TGTACCAGCAGCTCCCAGGCAAGCTATGGCTACACCTTC	CTSSSQASYGYTF
TRBV28	TRBJ1-1	NA	13	NA	TGTGCCAGCAGTCAACAGGGTATCACTGAAGCTTTCTTT	CASSQQGITEAFF
TRBV11-2	TRBJ2-1	NA	17	NA	TGTGCCAGCAGCTTGGGCCAACAGGGTATAGTCTACAATGAGCAGTTCTTC	CASSLGQQGIVYNEQFF
TRBV6-1	TRBJ2-2	NA	13	NA	TGTGCCATTGACCAGATGAATACCGGGGAGCTGTTTTTT	CAIDQMNTGELFF
TRBV5-1	TRBJ1-5	many	14	TRBD1	TGCGCCAGCAGCTTTGGGACAGGGAATCAGCCCCAGCATTTT	CASSFGTGNQPQHF
TRBV29-1	TRBJ2-1	NA	15	TRBD2	TGCAGGGTTGAAGTCCGGACTAGCGGGATTAATGAACAGTTCTTC	CRVEVRTSGINEQFF
TRBV6-1	TRBJ2-2	NA	13	TRBD2	TGTGCCAGCGGACTAGTTAGTCCCGGTGAGCTGTTTTTT	CASGLVSPGELFF
TRBV11-2	TRBJ2-1	NA	15	TRBD2	TGTGTCAGCCAACGACTAGCGGGCTCATACAATGGGCAGTTCTTC	CVSQRLAGSYNGQFF
TRBV5-5	TRBJ2-5	NA	14	NA	TGTGCCAGCAGCTTGGCTACTAGTGTGGAGACCCAGTACTTC	CASSLATSVETQYF
TRBV7-9	TRBJ2-7	few	16	NA	TGTGCCAGCAGTCGGTTCAGGGACGCCGGGTCCTACGAGCAGTACTTC	CASSRFRDAGSYEQYF
TRBV7-8	TRBJ2-7	NA	15	NA	TGTGCCAGCAGCTTAGGAGGGGCTTGCTCCTACAAGCAGTACTTC	CASSLGGACSYKQYF
TRBV6-1	TRBJ1-2	many	17	TRBD1	TGTGCCAGCAGTGAAACTCTAAACAGGGGGCCCGACTATGGCTACACCTTC	CASSETLNRGPDYGYTF
TRBV5-6	TRBJ2-5	many	13	NA	TGTGCCAGCAGCTTCTGGGTTCAAGAGACCCAGTACTTC	CASSFWVQETQYF
TRBV7-8	TRBJ2-2	NA	15	NA	TGTGCCAGCAGCTTAGTTGGACTAACGAGCGGGGAGCTGTTTTTT	CASSLVGLTSGELFF
TRBV6-2/TRBV6-3	TRBJ2-7	NA	14	TRBD1	TGTGCCTGCAGTAACCCGGACAGGTACTACGAGCAGTACTTC	CACSNPDRYYEQYF
TRBV6-1	TRBJ1-5	many	16	TRBD1	TGTGCCAGCACCCCGGCCAGGGGGGGTAGCAATCAGCCCCAGCATTTT	CASTPARGGSNQPQHF
TRBV6-6	TRBJ2-7	NA	14	NA	TGTGCCATCAGTTACTCGGGGTCTCGATACGAGCAGTACTTC	CAISYSGSRYEQYF
TRBV4-2	TRBJ2-5	many	15	NA	TGTGCCAGCAGCCAAGACGGAGGTACAGAAGAGACCCAGTACTTC	CASSQDGGTEETQYF
TRBV24-1	TRBJ2-1	NA	18	NA	TGTGCCACCAGTGATGCCACCCCTCTAGGTGGTCGAAACAATGAGCAGTTCTTC	CATSDATPLGGRNNEQFF
TRBV5-1	TRBJ2-1	NA	18	TRBD2	TGCGCCAGCAGCTCCAATTCGCCCCTAGCGGGGGGGGGGACTGAGCAGTTCTTC	CASSSNSPLAGGGTEQFF
TRBV28	TRBJ1-2	NA	17	TRBD1	TGTGCCAGCGGTCCCTCTCCACAGGGGGCCCTCCTCTATGGCTACACCTTC	CASGPSPQGALLYGYTF
TRBV11-3	TRBJ1-2	medium-sized	17	NA	TGTGCCAGCAGCTCTGGCCTCCGGGGCCGGGTAACTGATGGCTACACCTTC	CASSSGLRGRVTDGYTF
TRBV28	TRBJ2-7	many	13	TRBD1	TGTGCCAGCGTACAGGGGCGTCCCTACGAGCAGTACTTC	CASVQGRPYEQYF
TRBV6-2/TRBV6-3	TRBJ2-1	NA	17	TRBD1	TGTGCCAGCAGTTATCTTATAGGGAACAGGGGTCACAATGAGCAGTTCTTC	CASSYLIGNRGHNEQFF
TRBV11-2	TRBJ2-2	many	12	NA	TGTGCCAGCAGGGTAAACACCGGGGAGCTGTTTTTT	CASRVNTGELFF
TRBV10-3	TRBJ1-1	NA	12	TRBD1	TGTGCCATCAGTGAGCCAGGGGGTGAAGGTGTCTTT	CAISEPGGEGVF
TRBV29-1	TRBJ2-7	NA	13	NA	TGCAGCGTCACCCTCGGGTTATGGGACGAGCAGTACTTC	CSVTLGLWDEQYF
TRBV9	TRBJ2-5	NA	15	NA	TGTGCCAGCAGCGTAGCCATAGGCACCGCAGAGACCCAGTACTTC	CASSVAIGTAETQYF
TRBV28	TRBJ1-6	many	17	NA	TGTGCCAGCAGGCCCGGCGGGGCTCTCTCCTATAATTCACCCCTCCACTTT	CASRPGGALSYNSPLHF